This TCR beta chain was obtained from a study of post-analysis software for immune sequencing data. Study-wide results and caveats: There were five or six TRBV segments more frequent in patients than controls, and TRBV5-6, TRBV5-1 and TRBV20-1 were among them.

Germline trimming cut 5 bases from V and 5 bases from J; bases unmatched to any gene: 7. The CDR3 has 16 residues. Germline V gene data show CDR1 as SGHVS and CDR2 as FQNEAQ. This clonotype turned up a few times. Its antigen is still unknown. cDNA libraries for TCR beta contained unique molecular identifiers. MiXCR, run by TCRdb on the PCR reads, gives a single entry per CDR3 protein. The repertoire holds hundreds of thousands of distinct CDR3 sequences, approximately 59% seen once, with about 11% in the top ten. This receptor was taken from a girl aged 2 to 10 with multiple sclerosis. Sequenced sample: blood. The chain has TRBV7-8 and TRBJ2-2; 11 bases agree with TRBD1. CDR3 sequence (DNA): TGTGCCAGCAGCCGCGGACAGGGGGCGATAACCGGGGAGCTGTTTTTT. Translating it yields CASSRGQGAITGELFF. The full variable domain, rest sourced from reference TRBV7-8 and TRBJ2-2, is GAGVSQSPRYKVAKRGQDVALRCDPISGHVSLFWYQQALGQGPEFLTYFQNEAQLDKSGLPSDRFFAERPEGSVSTLKIQRTQQEDSAVYLCASSRGQGAITGELFFGEGSRLTVL.